This T cell receptor beta chain appears in the sequencing data of a study of blood T cell repertoires in COVID-19. As originally analysed: For nucleated cells, counts were estimated from reference gene primer amplification. Sequencing was performed with immunoSEQ multiplex PCR; in TCRdb, only in-frame clones are kept and a portion is missing. That table is the source of V, J and clone size, and D and trimming were worked out from the DNA. This table holds some 320,000 clones, around nine tenths found once. The CDR3 consists of 15 residues. V gave up 2 bases and J gave up 9 bases; unmatched junction bases: 7. Germline values: CDR1 SGDLS, CDR2 YYNGEE.

The clonotype comes from a woman in her 30s with COVID-19, enrolled during active disease. The sample taken for sequencing was peripheral blood. This chain joins TRBV9 and TRBJ1-6, with TRBD1 identical over 8 bases. The CDR3 sequence is CASSVWDRNTSPLHF. The DNA of the CDR3 is TGTGCCAGCAGCGTGTGGGACAGGAACACTTCACCCCTCCACTTT.